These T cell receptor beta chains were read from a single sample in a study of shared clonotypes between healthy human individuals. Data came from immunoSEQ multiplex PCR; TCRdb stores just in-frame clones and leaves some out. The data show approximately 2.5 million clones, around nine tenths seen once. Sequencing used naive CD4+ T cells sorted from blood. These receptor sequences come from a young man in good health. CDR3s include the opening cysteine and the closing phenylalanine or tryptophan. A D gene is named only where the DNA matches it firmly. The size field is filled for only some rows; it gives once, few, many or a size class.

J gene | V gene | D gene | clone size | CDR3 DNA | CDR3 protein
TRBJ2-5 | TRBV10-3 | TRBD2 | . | TGTGCCATCAGTCTAGCGGGGGGTTTGGGAGAGACCCAGTACTTC | CAISLAGGLGETQYF
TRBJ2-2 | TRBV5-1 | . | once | TGCGCCAGCAGCGGGCAGGGAAGCGGGGAGCTGTTTTTT | CASSGQGSGELFF
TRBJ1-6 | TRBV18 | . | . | TGTGCCAGCTCACCATTCCTTGGGGAGGGCCAGTCACCCCTCCACTTT | CASSPFLGEGQSPLHF
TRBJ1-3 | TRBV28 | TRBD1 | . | TGTGCCAGCAGTACTGCTGGGGGACAGGGAACGTCCGGAAACACCATATATTTT | CASSTAGGQGTSGNTIYF
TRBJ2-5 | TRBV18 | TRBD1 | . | TGTGCCAGCTCCCTCTCCAGACAGGGGGCCGGAGAGACCCAGTACTTC | CASSLSRQGAGETQYF
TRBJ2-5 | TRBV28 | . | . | TGTGCCAGCAGTTTGGTGGGGTTCGAGGGAGAGACCCAGTACTTC | CASSLVGFEGETQYF
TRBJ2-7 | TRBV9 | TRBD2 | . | TGTGCCAGCAGCGTAGAGGCGGGAGGGGACTACGAGCAGTACTTC | CASSVEAGGDYEQYF
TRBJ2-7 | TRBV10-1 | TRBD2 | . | TGCGCCAGCAGTGAGGCTAGCGGACCCTACGAGCAGTACTTC | CASSEASGPYEQYF
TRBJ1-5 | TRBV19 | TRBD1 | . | TGTGCCATTTCCGGGACAGGCAATCAGCCCCAGCATTTT | CAISGTGNQPQHF
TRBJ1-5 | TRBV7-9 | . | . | TGTGCCAGCAGCTTAGGGGCAGGCAATCAGCCCCAGCATTTT | CASSLGAGNQPQHF
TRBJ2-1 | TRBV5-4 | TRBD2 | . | TGTGCCAGCAGCAAATCGGGACTAGCAAACAATGAGCAGTTCTTC | CASSKSGLANNEQFF
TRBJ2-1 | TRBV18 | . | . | TGTGCCAGCTCACCGCCATCCTACAATGAGCAGTTCTTC | CASSPPSYNEQFF
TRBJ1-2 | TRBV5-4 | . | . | TGTGCCAGCAGCTTGGTACCGGACTATGGCTACACCTTC | CASSLVPDYGYTF
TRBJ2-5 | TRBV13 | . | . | TGTGCCAGCAGCATCTACAGGGCCGAAGAGACCCAGTACTTC | CASSIYRAEETQYF
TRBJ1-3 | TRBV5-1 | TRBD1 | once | TGCGCCAGCAGCGATGGGACAGATGGAAACACCATATATTTT | CASSDGTDGNTIYF
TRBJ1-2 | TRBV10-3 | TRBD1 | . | TGTGCCATAGAGCTTGGACAGGGGGCGTATGGCTACACCTTC | CAIELGQGAYGYTF
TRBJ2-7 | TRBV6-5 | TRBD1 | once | TGTGCCAGCAGCGCCTACAGGGGACCCTACGAGCAGTACTTC | CASSAYRGPYEQYF
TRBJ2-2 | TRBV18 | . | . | TGTGCCAGCTCACCAGGGGAAGGCACCGGGGAGCTGTTTTTT | CASSPGEGTGELFF
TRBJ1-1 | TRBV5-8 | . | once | TGTGCCAGCAGCTTGGAAGGAACTGAAGCTTTCTTT | CASSLEGTEAFF
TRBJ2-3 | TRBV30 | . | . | TGTGCCTGGAGTGTAGGGGGTACGCAGTATTTT | CAWSVGGTQYF
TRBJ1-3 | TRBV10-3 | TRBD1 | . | TGTGCCATCAGTGTCCTTCTCGGGACAGGGAGTGGAAACACCATATATTTT | CAISVLLGTGSGNTIYF
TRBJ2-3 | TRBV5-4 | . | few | TGTGCCAGCAGCTTTAGCACAGATACGCAGTATTTT | CASSFSTDTQYF
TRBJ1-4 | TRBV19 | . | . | TGTGCCAGTAGTACCCCCTATGAAAAACTGTTTTTT | CASSTPYEKLFF
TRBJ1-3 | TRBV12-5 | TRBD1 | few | TGTGCTAGTGGCCGAGACAGGGTCTCCGGAAACACCATATATTTT | CASGRDRVSGNTIYF
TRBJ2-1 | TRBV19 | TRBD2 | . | TGTGCCAGTAGTGTAGCGGGAGTCAATGAGCAGTTCTTC | CASSVAGVNEQFF
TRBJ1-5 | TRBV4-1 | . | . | TGCGCCAGCAGCCAAGAGGGGGGCAATCAGCCCCAGCATTTT | CASSQEGGNQPQHF
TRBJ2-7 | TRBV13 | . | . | TGTGCCAGCAGCTTAGTTGGCCATACCTACGAGCAGTACTTC | CASSLVGHTYEQYF
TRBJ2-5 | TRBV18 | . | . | TGTGCCAGCTCCGGAAGACTAGAAGGGCGCCAAGAGACCCAGTACTTC | CASSGRLEGRQETQYF
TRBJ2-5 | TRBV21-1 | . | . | TGTGCCAGCAGCAAAGCGGTGGGACTTACTGTAAAAGAGACCCAGTACTTC | CASSKAVGLTVKETQYF
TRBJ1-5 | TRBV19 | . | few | TGTGCCAGTACTATCGACAGCTTTAGCAATCAGCCCCAGCATTTT | CASTIDSFSNQPQHF
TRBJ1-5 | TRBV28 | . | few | TGTGCCAGCATCCTAGCGGGGCCTCTCAATCAGCCCCAGCATTTT | CASILAGPLNQPQHF
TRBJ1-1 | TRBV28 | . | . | TGTGCCAGCACCTTAAGGACTTTGAACACTGAAGCTTTCTTT | CASTLRTLNTEAFF
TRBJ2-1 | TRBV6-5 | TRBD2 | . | TGTGCCAGCAGAATAAGCGGGAATAGCTACAATGAGCAGTTCTTC | CASRISGNSYNEQFF
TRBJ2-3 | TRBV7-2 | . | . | TGTGCCAGCAGGACGGGAGAAGCCCCAGATACGCAGTATTTT | CASRTGEAPDTQYF
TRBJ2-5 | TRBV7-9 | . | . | TGTGCCAGCAGCTTGAGTCTAGGGGGCCAAGAGACCCAGTACTTC | CASSLSLGGQETQYF
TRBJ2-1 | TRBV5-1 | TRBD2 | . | TGCGCCAGCAGCCTTGGACTAGCGGGGGAAAACAATGAGCAGTTCTTC | CASSLGLAGENNEQFF
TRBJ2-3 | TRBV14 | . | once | TGTGCCAGCAGCCAAGAATCCCAAGATACGCAGTATTTT | CASSQESQDTQYF
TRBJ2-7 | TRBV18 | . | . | TGTGCCAGCTCAACCGAGAGCTCCTACGAGCAGTACTTC | CASSTESSYEQYF
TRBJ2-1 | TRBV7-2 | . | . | TGTGCCAGCAGCTTAGTGCTAGTACTGGACAATGAGCAGTTCTTC | CASSLVLVLDNEQFF
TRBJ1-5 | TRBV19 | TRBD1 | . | TGTGCCAGTAGTTATACAGGGGGCATTCAGCCCCAGCATTTT | CASSYTGGIQPQHF
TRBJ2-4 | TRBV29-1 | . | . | TGCAGCGTTGACCAGCCAGCCAAAAACATTCAGTACTTC | CSVDQPAKNIQYF
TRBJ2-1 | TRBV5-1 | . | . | TGCGCCAGCAGCTTGGGAGGGGGTGAGCAGTTCTTC | CASSLGGGEQFF